These 17 T cell receptor beta chains came from one sample sequenced in a study of cytomegalovirus exposure and HLA in healthy donors. Use of 60 Vbeta and 13 Jbeta primers characterized the PCR. Here immunoSEQ multiplex PCR was the method, and the copy in TCRdb shows in-frame clones only, minus some. This table holds around 80,000 clones. Sequences were obtained from PBMCs. Receptors originate from a man aged 40-49 years in good health and CMV-seronegative.

The genes are TRBV30 and TRBJ1-1, with 8 positions matching TRBD1. CDR3 length equals 13 residues. J was trimmed by 8 bases and V by 2 bases; bases with no gene match: 7. CDR1 and CDR2 (germline): GTSNPN, SVGIG (reference sequence). The CDR3 loop is CAWSFGQGGEAFF. CDR3 coding DNA: TGTGCCTGGAGTTTCGGACAGGGCGGCGAAGCTTTCTTT.

V is TRBV2 and J is TRBJ2-1; 7 bases are a match to TRBD1. CDR1 SNHLY and CDR2 FYNNEI come from the germline V gene. The V segment lost 4 bases and the J segment 7 bases; nucleotides outside the gene matches: 7. CDR3 length: 14 residues. CDR3 DNA: TGTGCCAGCAGTGGTGATACAGGGGTAAATGAGCAGTTCTTC. Its translation is CASSGDTGVNEQFF.

The chain joins TRBV5-5 to TRBJ2-6; 8 nucleotides line up with TRBD1. The CDR3 is 18 amino acids. Germline CDR1 is SGHKS and CDR2 is YYEKEE (reference sequence). Germline trimming cut 3 bases from V and 0 bases from J; bases unmatched to any gene: 8. This CDR3 is CASSSNRGRFSGANVLTF. The DNA for the CDR3 is TGTGCCAGCAGCTCTAACAGGGGGAGGTTCTCTGGGGCCAACGTCCTGACTTTC. Looking up the rest from reference TRBV5-5 and TRBJ2-6 gives the full variable domain: DAGVTQSPTHLIKTRGQQVTLRCSPISGHKSVSWYQQVLGQGPQFIFQYYEKEERGRGNFPDRFSARQFPNYSSELNVNALLLGDSALYLCASSSNRGRFSGANVLTFGAGSRLTVL.

The CDR3 sequence: CSGQNRDSPEAFF. The CDR3 coding sequence is TGTAGCGGTCAAAATAGGGACAGTCCTGAAGCTTTCTTT. The chain joins TRBV28 to TRBJ1-1; 7 bases map to TRBD1. The germline gives CDR1 MDHEN, CDR2 SYDVKM. The CDR3 has 13 amino acids.

This rearrangement joins TRBV28 to TRBJ1-6, with TRBD1 identical over 9 bases. V lost 10 bases and J lost 7; bases outside the gene matches: 8. CDR1 and CDR2 (germline): MDHEN, SYDVKM. The CDR3 loop spans 14 amino acids. CDR3: CATRDRAENSPLHF. CDR3 DNA: TGTGCCACCAGGGACAGGGCAGAGAATTCACCCCTCCACTTT.

The chain is built from TRBV5-1 and TRBJ2-7; D might be TRBD1 (6 bases). V was cut by 2 bases and J by 6 bases, with 12 bases left in between. The CDR3 has 13 residues. Per the germline V gene, CDR1 is SGHRS and CDR2 is YFSETQ. DNA for the CDR3: TGCGCCAGCAGCTTACAGGGATATGGCGAGCAGTACTTC. The encoded protein is CASSLQGYGEQYF.

This chain joins TRBV4-3 and TRBJ1-4; D gene uncertain. The CDR3 runs to 16 residues. Trimming stripped 2 bases from V and 3 bases from J, with 13 bases between. Germline V gene data show CDR1 as LGHNA and CDR2 as YSLEER. CDR3 in amino acids: CASSQWRSRANEKLFF. In DNA, the CDR3 is TGCGCCAGCAGCCAATGGAGGAGTCGAGCTAATGAAAAACTGTTTTTT.

V is TRBV11-2 and J is TRBJ1-1; D not certain. The V gene lost 5 bases and the J gene lost 3 bases, with 4 bases spanning the gap. Germline values: CDR1 SGHAT, CDR2 FQNNGV. CDR3 length: 11 amino acids. The CDR3 here is CASSPYTEAFF. CDR3 in DNA: TGTGCCAGCAGCCCTTACACTGAAGCTTTCTTT. Supplemented by reference TRBV11-2 and TRBJ1-1, the full variable domain reads EAGVAQSPRYKIIEKRQSVAFWCNPISGHATLYWYQQILGQGPKLLIQFQNNGVVDDSQLPKDRFSAERLKGVDSTLKIQPAKLEDSAVYLCASSPYTEAFFGQGTRLTVV.

The V gene is TRBV4-3, the J gene TRBJ1-4; TRBD1 aligns across 7 bases. V shed 3 bases and J 4 bases; nucleotides not matched to a gene: 5. Germline V gives CDR1 LGHNA, CDR2 YSLEER. The length of the CDR3 is 15 residues. The CDR3 spells CASSHEGQLNEKLFF. As DNA, the CDR3 is TGCGCCAGCAGCCACGAGGGACAGCTTAATGAAAAACTGTTTTTT.

The chain couples TRBV4-3 to TRBJ2-1; maybe TRBD1 (6 bases). V was cut by 4 bases and J by 8 bases, with 21 bases left in between. The CDR3 consists of 16 residues. CDR1 LGHNA and CDR2 YSLEER come from the germline V gene. CDR3 bases: TGCGCCAGCAGCCGATTACAGGGTCGGGTGTTAGATGAGCAGTTCTTC. Its protein is CASSRLQGRVLDEQFF.

This chain links TRBV29-1 with TRBJ2-1, with 15 bases lining up with TRBD2. After removal of 2 bases from V and 4 bases from J, the junction contained 3 bases not matched to a gene. The CDR3 totals 16 residues. CDR1 is SQVTM and CDR2 is ANQGSEA in the germline V gene. The CDR3 nucleotides read TGCAGCGTTGAATTGGGGACTAGCGGGAGGTACAATGAGCAGTTCTTC. This sequence encodes CSVELGTSGRYNEQFF.

This chain connects TRBV21-1 to TRBJ1-6. TRBV21-1 is a known pseudogene. CDR3 size: 18 residues. Here the CDR3 reads CASSKKTPRVPYNSPLHF. In nucleotides, the CDR3 is TGTGCCAGCAGCAAGAAAACTCCCCGGGTCCCCTATAATTCACCCCTCCACTTT.

This chain links TRBV4-3 with TRBJ1-3; 10 bases match TRBD1. Per the germline V gene, CDR1 is LGHNA and CDR2 is YSLEER. V shed 0 bases and J 3 bases; nucleotides not matched to a gene: 5. This CDR3 comprises 17 residues. The CDR3 reads CASSQERQGAGGNTIYF. The CDR3 DNA follows: TGCGCCAGCAGCCAAGAGAGACAGGGGGCCGGTGGAAACACCATATATTTT.

The chain couples TRBV7-2 to TRBJ2-7, with 7 nucleotides matching TRBD1. Trimming took 8 bases from V and 6 from J; bases not matched to a gene: 13. The CDR3 consists of 14 residues. Germline loops: CDR1 SGHTA, CDR2 FQGNSA. The CDR3 DNA reads as TGTGCCAGCGGACGACCCGGGACAGTGGGCGAGCAGTACTTC. Residues: CASGRPGTVGEQYF.

This rearrangement joins TRBV6-1 to TRBJ1-2; D is unclear. CDR1 and CDR2 (germline): MNHNS, SASEGT. The CDR3 sequence is 15 residues long. V was shortened by 4 bases and J by 0 bases, with 12 bases between the two germline ends. CDR3 loop: CASSGGILANYGYTF. The CDR3 DNA follows: TGTGCCAGCAGTGGTGGCATTCTGGCTAACTATGGCTACACCTTC.

This rearrangement joins TRBV5-5 to TRBJ2-3; 9 bases are shared with TRBD2. Germline CDR1 and CDR2: SGHKS and YYEKEE (reference sequence). V trimming: 0 bases; J trimming: 2 bases; junction bases outside the gene matches: 4. CDR3 length equals 16 residues. The CDR3: CASSLVKRGATDTQYF. For the CDR3, the DNA is TGTGCCAGCAGCTTGGTCAAGCGGGGGGCCACAGATACGCAGTATTTT.

V is TRBV30 and J is TRBJ2-1, with 10 bases that match TRBD2. Germline CDR1 and CDR2: GTSNPN and SVGIG (reference sequence). The CDR3 length is 13 residues. The J segment lost 5 bases and the V segment lost 5 bases, leaving 3 bases of the junction unmatched. The CDR3 protein is CAWLAGVNNEQFF. The DNA of the CDR3 is TGTGCCTGGCTAGCGGGAGTGAACAATGAGCAGTTCTTC. The complete variable domain, with remaining parts taken from reference TRBV30 and TRBJ2-1, reads SQTIHQWPATLVQPVGSPLSLECTVEGTSNPNLYWYRQAAGRGLQLLFYSVGIGQISSEVPQNLSASRPQDRQFILSSKKLLLSDSGFYLCAWLAGVNNEQFFGPGTRLTVL.